Each of the 4 T cell receptor beta chains below was sequenced from the same sample in a study of CD8+CD57+ T cells in acquired aplastic anemia. Investigators profiled TCR beta VDJ and CDR3 from genomic DNA template. TCRdb itself ran the reads through MiXCR, one entry per CDR3 protein. The sample carries 250,000 to 350,000 distinct CDR3 sequences, roughly 50% recorded once. Sequencing was done on a sample of sorted CD4+, CD8+, or CD8+CD57+ T cells (not recorded which) from PBMCs. The receptors were sampled from a human donor with severe aplastic anemia or a healthy control (not recorded which).

This clonotype was counted many times. This chain joins TRBV6-5 and TRBJ2-2, with a weak D call TRBD2 (5 bases). The V gene's germline CDR1 is MNHEY and CDR2 SVGAGI. The CDR3 length is 14 residues. Trimming cost V 2 bases and J 4 bases, with 8 bases left between them. DNA of the CDR3: TGTGCCAGCAGTTACGTGAGGGCCACCGGGGAGCTGTTTTTT. As protein: CASSYVRATGELFF.

This clonotype was picked up many times. This chain links TRBV6-1 with TRBJ2-7; D is perhaps TRBD1 or TRBD2 (7 bases each). The CDR3 runs to 15 residues. The germline V and J ends were trimmed by 3 bases and 0 bases, with 12 bases remaining between them. Germline V gene lookup returns CDR1 MNHNS and CDR2 SASEGT. The CDR3 region is CASSDQGGISYEQYF. The CDR3 DNA follows: TGTGCCAGCAGTGACCAGGGGGGGATCTCCTACGAGCAGTACTTC.

This clonotype was detected only a few times. Being one base from a much bigger clone, this may be a read error. This chain connects TRBV5-1 to TRBJ1-2; D unresolved. CDR3 length equals 15 residues. The germline gives CDR1 SGHRS, CDR2 YFSETQ. V dropped 0 bases and J dropped 7 bases, with 16 bases sitting between them. The CDR3 DNA follows: TGCGCCAGCAGCTTGGCCGGAGGCTTGGGGTGTGGCTACACCTTC. Translating gives CASSLAGGLGCGYTF.

The chain carries TRBV12-3 or TRBV12-4 and TRBJ2-5, with 7 bases lining up with TRBD1. CDR3 length: 14 residues. Trimming removed 6 bases from V and 2 bases from J; junction bases left unmatched: 6. CDR3 amino acids: CASSRGQVQETQYF. Written as DNA, the CDR3 is TGTGCCAGCAGCAGAGGACAGGTACAAGAGACCCAGTACTTC.